The 4 T cell receptor beta chains below come from one sample, sequenced in a study of cytotoxic CD8 clonotypes in ibrutinib-treated CLL. The method was immunoSEQ multiplex PCR; TCRdb's version includes in-frame clones alone and lacks a portion of them. The sample includes 300,000 or so clones, 67% of them seen just once. The input for sequencing was PBMCs, taken after 36 months of ibrutinib treatment. The receptor set was obtained from a human donor with chronic lymphocytic leukemia.

This clone has a single count. V gene TRBV10-3 combines with J gene TRBJ2-7; tentatively, D is TRBD2 (6 bases). CDR1 and CDR2 from the germline V gene are ENHRY and SYGVKD. V was cut by 10 bases and J by 7 bases, with 20 bases left in between. The CDR3 sequence is 13 residues long. CDR3 amino acids: CARASERAGEQYF. CDR3 nucleotide sequence: TGTGCCAGGGCCTCGGAGAGGGCGGGGGAGCAGTACTTC.

V is TRBV4-1 and J is TRBJ1-2; D may be TRBD1 (5 bases). The CDR3 length is 14 residues. CDR1 is MGHRA and CDR2 is YSYEKL in the germline V gene. Trimming took 0 bases from V and 8 from J, leaving 13 bases between them. This CDR3 reads CASSQEISRAGYTF. In DNA form, the CDR3 reads TGCGCCAGCAGCCAAGAAATCAGCAGGGCGGGCTACACCTTC.

The chain uses TRBV18 and TRBJ1-5; 7 positions agree with TRBD1. Losses at the gene ends were 4 bases for V and 9 bases for J; bases not matched to a gene: 6. Germline V gene lookup returns CDR1 KGHSH and CDR2 LQKENI. The CDR3 runs to 13 residues. The CDR3 is CASSLQTGMPQHF. The CDR3 nucleotides read TGTGCCAGCTCACTACAGACAGGGATGCCCCAGCATTTT.

The V gene is TRBV11-2, the J gene TRBJ1-1; a weak D match, TRBD1 (5 bases). V was pared by 2 bases and J by 0 bases, with 16 bases between. The CDR3 is 17 amino acids. CDR1 and CDR2 (germline): SGHAT, FQNNGV. CDR3 residues: CASSLRLAGSMNTEAFF. CDR3 nucleotide sequence: TGTGCCAGCAGCTTAAGATTGGCAGGGAGCATGAACACTGAAGCTTTCTTT. Looking up the rest from reference TRBV11-2 and TRBJ1-1 gives the full variable domain: EAGVAQSPRYKIIEKRQSVAFWCNPISGHATLYWYQQILGQGPKLLIQFQNNGVVDDSQLPKDRFSAERLKGVDSTLKIQPAKLEDSAVYLCASSLRLAGSMNTEAFFGQGTRLTVV.